This T cell receptor (beta chain) is drawn from a study of OX40 agonist ivuxolimab in advanced cancers. This clone occurred a few times. Profiling relied on immunoSEQ multiplex PCR, and the TCRdb table lists in-frame clones only, not all of them. The sample has some 66,000 clones, roughly 84% seen once. V was pared by 2 bases and J by 1 base, with 9 bases between. Germline V gives CDR1 MNHNY, CDR2 SVGAGI (reference sequence). The CDR3 is 15 residues long. Sequencing used CD4+ or CD8+ T cells sorted from blood, obtained in a trial of the OX40 agonist ivuxolimab. The chain has TRBV6-6 and TRBJ1-3; TRBD1 might be the D (6 bases). The origin of this receptor is an adult with an advanced solid tumor such as melanoma, head and neck, liver or kidney cancer. CDR3 in DNA: TGTGCCAGCAGTTACACAGGGAAATCTGGAAACACCATATATTTT. Its translation is CASSYTGKSGNTIYF.